These 12 T cell receptor beta chains share one sample of origin, sequenced in a study of Graves' ophthalmopathy and Graves' hyperthyroidism. RNA transcripts served as template for amplifying TCR beta CDR3 sequences. An opening RT-PCR round employed HTBI primers and preceded a second-round multiplex PCR. TCRdb fed the multiplex PCR reads into MiXCR, producing one record per CDR3 protein. The table shows roughly 500,000 distinct CDR3 sequences, with 13% to 15% occurring only once. Material for sequencing was blood. These receptors all stem from a woman in her 30s with Graves' ophthalmopathy.

The table lists this clonotype with many counts. The rearrangement links TRBV2 to TRBJ1-5; D is ambiguous. CDR3 length equals 14 residues. Germline assignment: CDR1 SNHLY and CDR2 FYNNEI. V was pared by 3 bases and J by 7 bases, with 13 bases between. The CDR3 protein is CASSDSYAGQPQHF. DNA for the CDR3: TGTGCCAGCAGTGACAGCTACGCGGGGCAGCCCCAGCATTTT.

This clonotype has a handful of counts. A much larger clone differs by one base, so this may be a read error. The CDR3 sequence is CASSPQPNTEACF. CDR3 DNA: TGTGCCAGCTCTCCACAACCGAACACTGAAGCTTGCTTT. The gene calls are TRBV12-3 or TRBV12-4 and TRBJ1-1; D is uncertain. The CDR3 runs 13 residues.

The chain links TRBV29-1 to TRBJ1-2; TRBD1 matches at 9 bases. The CDR3 length is 15 residues. J was trimmed by 8 bases and V by 2 bases; bases with no gene match: 12. CDR1 is SQVTM, CDR2 ANQGSEA, per germline. The CDR3 region has the DNA TGCAGCGTTGAACCTCGACAGGGGGAACTATCAGGCTACACCTTC. This sequence encodes CSVEPRQGELSGYTF.

This clonotype was detected only a few times. DNA for the CDR3: TGTGCCAGCAGTTTTCTAGCGGGGGGGAGGGAGACCCAGTACTTC. It encodes CASSFLAGGRETQYF. The chain employs TRBV6-5 and TRBJ2-5; TRBD2 matches 12 bases. Germline loops: CDR1 MNHEY, CDR2 SVGAGI. This CDR3 is built from 15 residues. V was pared by 4 bases and J by 5 bases, with 5 bases of the junction left unmatched.

This clonotype was counted at least ten times. The CDR3 DNA reads as TGTGCCAGCACACGGGACGGCGGTCAGCCCCAGCATTTT. Protein product: CASTRDGGQPQHF. V usage is TRBV6-1 and J usage is TRBJ1-5, with a tentative D call TRBD1 (5 bases). In germline, CDR1 is MNHNS, CDR2 SASEGT. Trimming pared 7 bases from V and 6 bases from J, leaving 13 bases between. The CDR3 length is 13 residues.

This clonotype turned up a few times. The chain is built from TRBV20-1 and TRBJ2-7, with 7 positions matching TRBD1. Germline values: CDR1 DFQATT, CDR2 SNEGSKA (reference sequence). This CDR3 contains 14 residues. With 2 bases clipped from V and 0 bases from J, the junction kept 4 bases outside the gene matches. CDR3 sequence: CSARIGTVSYEQYF. DNA of the CDR3: TGCAGTGCTAGAATCGGGACAGTCTCCTACGAGCAGTACTTC.

In its sample, this clonotype was seen many times. This chain connects TRBV12-3 or TRBV12-4 to TRBJ2-2; maybe TRBD1 (6 bases). V was pared by 6 bases and J by 7 bases, with 18 bases between. The CDR3 loop spans 15 amino acids. Here the CDR3 reads CASRQGPRLGGELFF. The CDR3 coding sequence is TGTGCCAGCAGGCAGGGGCCTAGATTGGGCGGGGAGCTGTTTTTT.

This clonotype was seen many times. This chain links TRBV30 with TRBJ1-6; 9 nucleotides align to TRBD1. This CDR3 region has 15 residues. V shed 4 bases, J shed 9 bases, and the junction held 10 bases outside the gene matches. The germline CDR1 and CDR2 sequences are GTSNPN and SVGIG (reference sequence). CDR3 amino acids: CAWNTGGEGPSPLHF. Here the CDR3 DNA reads TGTGCCTGGAATACAGGGGGCGAGGGCCCTTCACCCCTCCACTTT.

The sample holds many counts of this clonotype. V usage is TRBV2 and J usage is TRBJ1-5, with D perhaps TRBD1 (5 bases). The CDR3 has 15 amino acids. In germline, CDR1 is SNHLY, CDR2 FYNNEI. The V end lost 2 bases, the J end lost 3 bases, and 11 bases lay between the germline ends. Here the CDR3 DNA reads TGTGCCAGCAGTGAAACCCGACAGCCCAATCAGCCCCAGCATTTT. Amino acids: CASSETRQPNQPQHF.

There are a few counts of this clonotype. V usage is TRBV18 and J usage is TRBJ2-7; 10 nucleotides match TRBD2. CDR1 is KGHSH, CDR2 LQKENI, per germline. J gave up 4 bases and V 3 bases, and 6 bases lay outside the gene matches. The CDR3 length is 15 residues. CDR3 bases: TGTGCCAGCTCACCCACAGCGGGAGGGCCTTACGAGCAGTACTTC. Protein sequence: CASSPTAGGPYEQYF.

This clonotype was counted ten times or more. The chain recombines TRBV20-1 with TRBJ1-1; D not certain. This CDR3 has 13 residues. V was trimmed by 6 bases and J by 1 base, leaving 12 bases between them. Per the germline V gene, CDR1 is DFQATT and CDR2 is SNEGSKA (reference sequence). CDR3 bases: TGCAGTGCAACTCATGCAGGGAACACTGAAGCTTTCTTT. This codes for CSATHAGNTEAFF.

This clonotype was seen at least ten times. The chain combines TRBV6-5 with TRBJ2-5, with 10 nucleotides matching TRBD2. V lost 0 bases and J lost 5; bases outside the gene matches: 6. The CDR3 runs to 16 residues. The germline CDR1 and CDR2 sequences are MNHEY and SVGAGI. CDR3 nucleotides: TGTGCCAGCAGTTACTCCCAGCGGGGGGGTCTGGAGACCCAGTACTTC. Encoded protein: CASSYSQRGGLETQYF.